This T cell receptor beta chain was sequenced for a study of blood T cell repertoires in COVID-19. The table came from immunoSEQ multiplex PCR; TCRdb's copy has only in-frame clones and leaves some out. The table includes 120,000 or so clones, under 80% detected once. This CDR3 is 15 amino acids long. Trimming cost V 5 bases and J 0 bases, with 11 bases left between them. Germline V gene data show CDR1 as MGHRA and CDR2 as YSYEKL. This clone was counted a few times. This chain connects TRBV4-1 to TRBJ1-5; no reliable D call. The TCR originated in a man in his 70s with acute or convalescent COVID-19. The sample consisted of peripheral blood. In nucleotides, the CDR3 is TGCGCCAGCAGCTCCCCGCACAATAGCAATCAGCCCCAGCATTTT. This gives the protein CASSSPHNSNQPQHF.